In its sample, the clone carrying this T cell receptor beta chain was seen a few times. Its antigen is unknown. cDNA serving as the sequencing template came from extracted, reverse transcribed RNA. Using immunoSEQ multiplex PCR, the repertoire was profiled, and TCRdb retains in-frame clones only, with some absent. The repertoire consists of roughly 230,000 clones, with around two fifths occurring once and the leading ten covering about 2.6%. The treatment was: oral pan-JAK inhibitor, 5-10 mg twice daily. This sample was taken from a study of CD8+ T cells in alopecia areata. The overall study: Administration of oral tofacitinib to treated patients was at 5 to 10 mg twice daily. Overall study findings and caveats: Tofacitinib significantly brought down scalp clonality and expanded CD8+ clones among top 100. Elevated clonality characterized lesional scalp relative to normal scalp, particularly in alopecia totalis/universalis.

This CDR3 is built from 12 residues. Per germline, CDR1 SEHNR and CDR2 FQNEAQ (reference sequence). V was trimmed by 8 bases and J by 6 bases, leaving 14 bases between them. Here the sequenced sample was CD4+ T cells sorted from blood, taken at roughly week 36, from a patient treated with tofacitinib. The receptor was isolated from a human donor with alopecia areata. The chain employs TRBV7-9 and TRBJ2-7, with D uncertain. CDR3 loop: CASRVQAGEQYF. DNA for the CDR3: TGTGCCAGCCGGGTCCAGGCTGGCGAGCAGTACTTC.